The entry that follows covers one TCR beta chain sequence. Its antigen remains unidentified. No base-level quality is on record; no much larger clone is a single base apart. This record belongs to a study of cytomegalovirus exposure and HLA in healthy donors (dated by TCRdb to 2017 to 2019). A note on the overall study: In an earlier analysis of several hundred of the donors, roughly 300 Gb of sequence data and roughly 100 million unique TCR beta sequences from approximately 180 million T cells were reported. Roughly 300 gigabases of sequencing data and 70 million to 100 million unique TCR sequences made up an early release that covered fewer than 650 HLA-typed donors. Of the 300 to 500 genotyped donors, over 80% were placed in the genetic ancestry cluster associated with self-reported Caucasian donors. The study aimed to test whether signatures of past pathogen exposure could be identified by cataloging public T cell receptors. The T cell repertoires of under 750 subjects were profiled by immunosequencing and related to cytomegalovirus serostatus. A separate validation cohort of some 130 different subjects was used in addition to the roughly 700-subject first cohort. The study combined high-throughput TCR immunosequencing, statistical association of individual TCRs with disease status, and machine learning to predict cytomegalovirus infection status. A later analysis re-analyzed previously published TCR beta repertoires from 660 or so donors and added high-resolution HLA genotyping to study TCR occurrence patterns. The later analysis used no new phenotypic data to find candidate immune exposures, relying instead on TCR beta sequences and their occurrence across donors. In an earlier analysis of 587 of the donors, high-throughput TCR beta sequencing was used to judge whether each TCR beta V gene segment behaved as functional or pseudogenic. Donor age, sex, ethnicity and CMV serostatus were collected together with the repertoire data. A later genetic analysis took genome-wide SNP genotypes for about three fifths of the 666 donors and used that subset as a discovery cohort. Every discovery cohort repertoire had been produced on one sequencing platform. Both class I and class II loci were covered by HLA typing, at four-digit resolution. Typing coverage differed by locus: A, B, C, DRB1 and DQB1 were typed in about 629-630 donors, DQA1 in about 500, DPA1 in around 610, and DPB1 in roughly 450. Four or five DR-DQ haplotypes were treated as single units for association and clustering because of strong linkage in the cohort. On average, around 240,000 unique TCR beta nucleotide sequences were sequenced per donor among about 400 genotyped donors of the cohort, with roughly 18% of those sequences being non-productive.

In total, just over 650 healthy bone marrow donors made up the cohort. At the time of sampling, all cohort members were nominally healthy, though unrecorded immune exposures were likely present. The donor was CMV seropositive and was included in the group of 250 to 350 seropositive cohort members. A peripheral blood sample was collected from each donor, and TCR beta sequencing was performed on peripheral blood mononuclear cells. Genomic DNA was extracted from the blood cell samples with the Qiagen DNeasy Blood Extraction Kit. The library was made by the immunoSEQ multiplex PCR assay. A mixture of 60 forward primers for TCR Vbeta segments and 13 reverse primers for TCR Jbeta segments was used in the multiplex PCR. Amplification of the CDR3 region of rearranged TCR beta genes was performed with a multiplex PCR assay on genomic DNA. On the Illumina HiSeq System, the amplified TCR beta libraries were sequenced as 87-base-pair reads. In the source study's methods: A later analysis tallied 75 million to 95 million unique TCR beta chains across the 666 repertoires, and approximately 12 million of those chains were shared by two or more donors. Raw reads were error-corrected and collapsed into unique sequences with a nearest-neighbor algorithm that merged closely related sequences to remove PCR and sequencing errors. To assign V, D and J gene segments, CDR3 sequences were aligned to IMGT reference sequences. For a sequence to be retained, at least a six-nucleotide match to both a V gene segment and a J gene segment was required. A rearrangement was called productive if the CDR3 had no stop codons and remained in frame with V and J, and every other rearrangement was called non-productive. CDR3 was defined by IMGT convention, running from the second conserved V-encoded cysteine to the conserved J-encoded phenylalanine. Sequences without an unambiguous match to a single V gene segment were excluded from the earlier analysis of about 630 of the donors. In an earlier analysis of around 590 of the donors, a V segment was called functional when productive rearrangements were above 56.7%, and segregating when the standard deviation between donors exceeded 5%. To diagnose cytomegalovirus status from the catalog of TCR beta chain sequences, a statistical classification framework was built. In a later analysis, TCR nucleotide sequences were compared against IMGT/GENE-DB human TR gene sequences so that V and J genes could be assigned. A later analysis assigned CDR3 sequences and most-parsimonious VDJ recombination scenarios with the TCRdist pipeline. In a later analysis, each TCR beta chain was defined by its CDR3 amino acid sequence together with its V-gene family, and reads lacking a unique V-gene family were excluded. To address suspected cross-contamination and a sequencing artifact, a later analysis removed around 590 highly shared, low-generation-probability nucleotide sequences. A later analysis calculated a clonal expansion index for each public chain from normalized within-repertoire ranks of inferred template counts. Generation probabilities in a later analysis came from a VDJ recombination model fitted to out-of-frame rearrangements, and those results were checked against IGoR. In a later analysis, TCR-TCR, TCR-HLA and TCR-CMV co-occurrence was scored with hypergeometric tests, and a repertoire-size bias correction was applied to TCR pairs. In a later analysis, false discovery rates were estimated by permuting HLA or CMV assignments 20 times. In a later analysis, co-occurring TCRs were grouped using DBSCAN, with TCRdist sequence similarity added in when clustering inside HLA-allele-positive subsets. For co-occurrence clustering, repertoires with fewer than 30,000 or more than 120,000 public chains were excluded, along with a handful of repertoires with anomalous nucleotide sharing. This is the immuneACCESS table as TCRdb keeps it, with only in-frame sequences that have V and J called. A part of the clones is gone; compared with another copy, unresolved V genes explain less than half, and the rest is unexplained. From that table come the V and J calls and clone size; the DNA was used to work out D and trimming. Here the sample has under 200,000 clones; more than 70% occur a single time. The biggest ten clones account for approximately 6.5% of the sample.

The investigation overall reported the following: Sequencing depth was assumed to be roughly uniform across donors in the presence/absence analyses, though that assumption may not hold. In vitro tests confirmed that a few of the cytomegalovirus-associated TCR beta chains recognize cytomegalovirus antigens. Because HLA typing was unavailable for some donors at each locus, only the typed subset was used in association tests. According to a later analysis, TCR association rates differed among HLA loci, with DRB1 alleles showing the most associated TCRs and HLA-C alleles showing the fewest. Most TCR sequences were observed very rarely across donors, whereas some public TCRs were present in many individuals. An association between a missense DCLRE1C variant and V-gene and J-gene trimming of TCR beta chains was found in a later genetic analysis and replicated in an independent cohort. In this cohort, only TCR beta chains were sequenced, and detectable features were limited by the absence of alpha or paired-chain data. When HLA alleles, especially DR and DQ, strongly co-occurred, attributing TCR associations to individual alleles was difficult. A further reported finding was that TCR beta sequences accurately predicted the HLA-A and HLA-B alleles for most subjects in the first cohort. A group of highly shared sequence variants was considered likely to be a technical artifact of the sequencing pipeline. Broadly in line with IMGT annotations, most TCR beta V segments showed up in productive rearrangements about 90% or about 30% of the time in an earlier analysis of approximately 600 of the donors. The earlier analysis of 587 of the donors excluded 15 to 20 rarely observed V segments, including chromosome 9 orphons, because counts were too low. The study listed 170 or so TCR beta chains as associated with cytomegalovirus. Most CMV-associated TCR beta chains appeared to be HLA-restricted in a later analysis, and the HLA associations seemed to be driven largely by CMV exposure. According to the authors, the approach could potentially be generalized to other disease states and immunological phenotypes. In a later analysis, several top co-occurrence clusters were reported to appear linked to parvovirus B19, influenza, CMV and Epstein-Barr virus. Correlated functional status among segregating V segments might reflect linkage disequilibrium, but an unknown experimental factor could not be ruled out. For the cohort, immune exposure information was limited to CMV serostatus. The classifier was reported to diagnose cytomegalovirus status with high specificity and sensitivity in both the original cohort and the validation cohort. In a later analysis, some 18,000 TCR beta sequences were associated with specific HLA alleles at a false discovery rate of 0.05. In a later genetic analysis, fewer N-insertions in productive TCRs were reported among donors in an Asian-associated ancestry cluster than the approximately 710-donor mean. In a later analysis, HLA-associated TCR beta chains showed more clonal expansion and lower generation probabilities than non-associated chains that were equally common.

Sample: PBMCs. The receptor comes from a male donor in good health and CMV-seropositive.

The CDR3 amino acid sequence is: CASSFDGSGFYGYTF. At the DNA level, the sequence is TGTGCCAGCAGTTTTGACGGAAGCGGTTTCTATGGCTACACCTTC. Recombination linked TRBV27 to TRBJ1-2; the D gene is not confidently resolved. The germline V gene (reference sequence) gives CDR1 as MNHEY and CDR2 as SMNVEV. V gives up 3 bases and J gives up 4 bases, and the segment between their germline ends measures 15 bases. The CDR3 runs 15 residues from the cysteine to the phenylalanine. Only CDR3 DNA is held: 45 bases, read in frame from base 1.